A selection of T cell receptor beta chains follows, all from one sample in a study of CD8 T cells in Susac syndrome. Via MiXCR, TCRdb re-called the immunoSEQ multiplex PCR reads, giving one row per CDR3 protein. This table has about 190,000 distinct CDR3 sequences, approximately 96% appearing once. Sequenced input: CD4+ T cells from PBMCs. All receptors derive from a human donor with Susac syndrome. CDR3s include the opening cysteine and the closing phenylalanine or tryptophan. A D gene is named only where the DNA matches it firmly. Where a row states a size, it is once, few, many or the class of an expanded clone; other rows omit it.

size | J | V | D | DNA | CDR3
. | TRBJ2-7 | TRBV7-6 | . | TGTGCCAGCAGCTTAGCGGGGGTAAGCTCCTACGAGCAGTACTTC | CASSLAGVSSYEQYF
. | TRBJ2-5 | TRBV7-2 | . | TGTGCCAGCAGTCGTACAGGGTTTGGGGAGACCCAGTACTTC | CASSRTGFGETQYF
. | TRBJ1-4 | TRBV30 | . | TGTGCCTGGAGTGATCTGGGTAATGAAAAACTGTTTTTT | CAWSDLGNEKLFF
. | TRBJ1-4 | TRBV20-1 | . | TGCAGTGCTAGAGATTCCTTACAGGGTACGTTTTTT | CSARDSLQGTFF
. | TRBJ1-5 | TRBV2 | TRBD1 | TGTGCCAGCCGGACAGGGGGCAGCGGGAGCAATCAGCCCCAGCATTTT | CASRTGGSGSNQPQHF
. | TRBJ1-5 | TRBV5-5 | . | TGTGCCAGCAGCCCCCTGGGGGCCTACGATCAGCCCCAGCATTTT | CASSPLGAYDQPQHF
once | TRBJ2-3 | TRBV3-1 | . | TGTGCCAGCAGCCTACAGGACGGAGACGCAGATACGCAGTATTTT | CASSLQDGDADTQYF
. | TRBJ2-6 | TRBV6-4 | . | TGTGCCAGCAGACCGCCTGGGGCCAACGTCCTGACTTTC | CASRPPGANVLTF
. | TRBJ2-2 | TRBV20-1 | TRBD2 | TGCAGTGCTCGACTAGCGGGAACCGGGGAGCTGTTTTTT | CSARLAGTGELFF
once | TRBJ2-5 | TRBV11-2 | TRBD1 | TGTGCCAGCAGCTGGAGGGGACAGGGACACCAAGAGACCCAGTACTTC | CASSWRGQGHQETQYF
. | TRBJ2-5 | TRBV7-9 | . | TGTGCCAGCAGCAACGCAGCGGCCCAACGAGAGACCCAGTACTTC | CASSNAAAQRETQYF
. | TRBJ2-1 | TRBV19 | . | TGTGCCAGTAGTACCCATCGGGGCAGGAACAAGCAGTTCTTC | CASSTHRGRNKQFF
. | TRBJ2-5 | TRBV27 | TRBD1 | TGTGCCAGCAGAAGACAGGGGGTTGTAGAGACCCAGTACTTC | CASRRQGVVETQYF
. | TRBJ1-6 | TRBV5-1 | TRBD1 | TGCGCCAGCAGCTCTACGGGACAGGGCGATTCACCCCTCCACTTT | CASSSTGQGDSPLHF
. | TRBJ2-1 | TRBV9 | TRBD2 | TGTGCCAGCAGCGTAGTTCCAGCGGGGGGCCCCGGGCAGTTCTTC | CASSVVPAGGPGQFF
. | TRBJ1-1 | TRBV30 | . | TGTGCCTGGAGCGCGTCATTTAGGACTGAAGCTTTCTTT | CAWSASFRTEAFF
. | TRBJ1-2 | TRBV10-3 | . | TGTGCCATCAGTGAGGGACCACTCAACTATGGCTACACCTTC | CAISEGPLNYGYTF
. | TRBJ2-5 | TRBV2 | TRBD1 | TGTGCCAGCAGTGTTGACAGGGATCATGAGACCCAGTACTTC | CASSVDRDHETQYF
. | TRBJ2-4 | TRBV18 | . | TGTGCCAGCTCCTATTCTGGGCGGGGAAACATTCAGTACTTC | CASSYSGRGNIQYF
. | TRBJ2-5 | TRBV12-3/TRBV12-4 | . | TGTGCCAGCAGTTTTCTGTCTCAAGAGACCCAGTACTTC | CASSFLSQETQYF
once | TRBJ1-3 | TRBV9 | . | TGTGCCAGCAGCGCACTTGGACAGTACTCTGGAAACACCATATATTTT | CASSALGQYSGNTIYF
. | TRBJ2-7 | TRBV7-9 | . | TGTGCCAGCAGCACAGGACGGAGGCACGAGCAGTACTTC | CASSTGRRHEQYF
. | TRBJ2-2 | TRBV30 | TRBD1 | TGTGCTTTCCGGGACAGGGGGCACCCCGGGGAGCTGTTTTTT | CAFRDRGHPGELFF
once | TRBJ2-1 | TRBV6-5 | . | TGTGCCAGCAGTTTGGCGGTGGCCTCCTACAATGAGCAGTTCTTC | CASSLAVASYNEQFF
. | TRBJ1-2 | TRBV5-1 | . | TGCGCCAGCCAGCCGGCCAACAACTATGGCTACACCTTC | CASQPANNYGYTF
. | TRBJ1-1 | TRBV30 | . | TGTGCCTGGAGTGATGAAACGTGGGCTTTCTTT | CAWSDETWAFF
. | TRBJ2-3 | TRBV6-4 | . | TGTGCCAGCAGTGACACACAGGGTCTAGCGCAGTATTTT | CASSDTQGLAQYF
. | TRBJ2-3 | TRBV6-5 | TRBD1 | TGTGCCAGCAGTATATCACAGGGGATCCAAGATACGCAGTATTTT | CASSISQGIQDTQYF
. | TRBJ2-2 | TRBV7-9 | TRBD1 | TGTGCCAGCAGCTTGTACAGGGGGAACACCGGGGAGCTGTTTTTT | CASSLYRGNTGELFF
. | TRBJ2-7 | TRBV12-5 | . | TGTGCTAGAGACTCCTTTCCCCCCTACGAGCAGTACTTC | CARDSFPPYEQYF
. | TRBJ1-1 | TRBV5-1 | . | TGCGCCAGCAGCTTGGAGACGAACACTGAAGCTTTCTTT | CASSLETNTEAFF
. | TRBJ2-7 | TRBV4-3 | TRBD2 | TGCGCCAGCAGCCAGGAGACTAGCGGGGGAATTTACGAGCAGTACTTC | CASSQETSGGIYEQYF
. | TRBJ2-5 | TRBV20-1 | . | TGCAGTGCTAGTGACGGGAAGGGGGGAGAGACCCAGTACTTC | CSASDGKGGETQYF
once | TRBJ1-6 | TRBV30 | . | TGTGCCTGGAGTCTTGGGGGAAATTCACCCCTCCACTTT | CAWSLGGNSPLHF
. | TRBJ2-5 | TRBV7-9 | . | TGTGCCAGCAGCTTCCCCCAGGGTCGTGAGACCCAGTACTTC | CASSFPQGRETQYF
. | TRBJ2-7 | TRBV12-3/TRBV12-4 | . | TGTGCCAGCAGTTTAAGGCCCCCCCATTACGAGCAGTACTTC | CASSLRPPHYEQYF
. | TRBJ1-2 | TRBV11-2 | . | TGTGCCAGCAGCTTAGATTCTCACTCGAGTAATAACTATGGCTACACCTTC | CASSLDSHSSNNYGYTF
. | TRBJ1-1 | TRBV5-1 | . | TGCGCCAGCAGCATCGCCGGGACTGTCAACACTGAAGCTTTCTTT | CASSIAGTVNTEAFF
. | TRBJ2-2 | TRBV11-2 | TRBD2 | TGTGCCAGCAGCATACGGGGGGGAGTCACCGGGGAGCTGTTTTTT | CASSIRGGVTGELFF
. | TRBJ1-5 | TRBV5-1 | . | TGCGCCAGCAGCTTGGTTCCCGGGAGCAATCAGCCCCAGCATTTT | CASSLVPGSNQPQHF
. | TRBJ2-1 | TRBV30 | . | TGTGCCTGGAGTGTTGGGGGCTACAATGAGCAGTTCTTC | CAWSVGGYNEQFF
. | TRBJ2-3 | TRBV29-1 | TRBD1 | TGCAGCGTTGAATCGGGGGACAGGCCAGATACGCAGTATTTT | CSVESGDRPDTQYF
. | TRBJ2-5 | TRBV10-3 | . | TGTGCCATCAGTGAGGAGGGTCGGGAGACCCAGTACTTC | CAISEEGRETQYF
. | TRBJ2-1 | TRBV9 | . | TGTGCCAGCAGCGTAGTAGGGGGTGGTGAGCAGTTCTTC | CASSVVGGGEQFF
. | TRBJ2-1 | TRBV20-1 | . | TGCAGTGCTAGCCGTCTCGCAGGGGAGGGCAATGAGCAGTTCTTC | CSASRLAGEGNEQFF
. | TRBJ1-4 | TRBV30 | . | TGTGCCTGGGACAGAGACAATGAAAAACTGTTTTTT | CAWDRDNEKLFF
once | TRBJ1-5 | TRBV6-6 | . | TGTGCCAGCCGGACAGATACCTATAGCAATCAGCCCCAGCATTTT | CASRTDTYSNQPQHF
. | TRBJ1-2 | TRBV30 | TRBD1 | TGTGCCTTGGCCAGGGGGTCGAACTATGGCTACACCTTC | CALARGSNYGYTF
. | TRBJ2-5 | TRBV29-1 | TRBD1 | TGCAGCGTTGAAGAAACAGGGGTCGGGGAGACCCAGTACTTC | CSVEETGVGETQYF
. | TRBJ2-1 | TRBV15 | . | TGTGCCACCAGCAGAGACCTCCTCACGTTCTTC | CATSRDLLTFF
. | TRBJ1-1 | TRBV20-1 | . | TGCAGTGCTACACGAGATTTCGGTGAAGCTTTCTTT | CSATRDFGEAFF
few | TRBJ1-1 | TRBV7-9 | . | TGTGCCAGCAGCTTTCTAACTGAAGCTTTCTTT | CASSFLTEAFF
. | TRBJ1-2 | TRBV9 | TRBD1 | TGTGCCAGCAGCGAGGGGCGGGACAGGTCTCGGGGCTACACCTTC | CASSEGRDRSRGYTF
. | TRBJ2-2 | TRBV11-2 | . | TGTGCCAGCAGCTTAGTCGGGGGCAACGCGAACACCGGGGAGCTGTTTTTT | CASSLVGGNANTGELFF